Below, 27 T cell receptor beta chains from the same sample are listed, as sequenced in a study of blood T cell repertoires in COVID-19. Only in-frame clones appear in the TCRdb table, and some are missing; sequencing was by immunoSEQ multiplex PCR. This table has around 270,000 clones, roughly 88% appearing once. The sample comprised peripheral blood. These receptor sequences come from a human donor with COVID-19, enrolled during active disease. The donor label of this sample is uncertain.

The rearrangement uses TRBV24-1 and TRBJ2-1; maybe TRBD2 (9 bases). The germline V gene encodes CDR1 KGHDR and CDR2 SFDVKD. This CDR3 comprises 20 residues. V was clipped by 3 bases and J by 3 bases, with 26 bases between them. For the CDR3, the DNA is TGTGCCACCAGTGATAGACAGGGGAGACGCGGGAGGGGGGTCTACAATGAGCAGTTCTTC. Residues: CATSDRQGRRGRGVYNEQFF.

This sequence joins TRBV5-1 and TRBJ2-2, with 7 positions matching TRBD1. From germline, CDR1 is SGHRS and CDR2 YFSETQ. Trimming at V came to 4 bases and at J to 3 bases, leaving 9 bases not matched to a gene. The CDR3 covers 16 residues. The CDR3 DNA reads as TGCGCCAGCAGCCCGCCGGGACAGACGTACACCGGGGAGCTGTTTTTT. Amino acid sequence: CASSPPGQTYTGELFF.

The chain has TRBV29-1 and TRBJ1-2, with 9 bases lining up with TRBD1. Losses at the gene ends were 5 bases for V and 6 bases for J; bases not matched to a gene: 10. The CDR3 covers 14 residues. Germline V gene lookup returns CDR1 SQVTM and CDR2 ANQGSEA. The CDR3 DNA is TGCAGCGTTCGTAGCCTCCGGACAGGGGATGGCTACACCTTC. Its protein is CSVRSLRTGDGYTF.

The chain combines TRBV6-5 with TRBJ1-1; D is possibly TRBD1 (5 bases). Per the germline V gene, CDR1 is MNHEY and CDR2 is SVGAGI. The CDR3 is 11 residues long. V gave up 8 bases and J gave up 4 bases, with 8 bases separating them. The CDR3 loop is CASGGGTEAFF. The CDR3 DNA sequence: TGTGCCAGCGGGGGGGGCACTGAAGCTTTCTTT.

CDR3 region: CASSVVLAGAIGELFF. The CDR3 region has the DNA TGTGCCAGCAGCGTAGTTCTAGCGGGAGCGATCGGGGAGCTGTTTTTT. This sequence joins TRBV9 and TRBJ2-2; 10 bases are shared with TRBD2. The CDR3 is made up of 16 amino acids. With 0 bases clipped from V and 7 bases from J, the junction kept 6 bases outside the gene matches. Germline CDR1 is SGDLS and CDR2 is YYNGEE.

The CDR3 reads CASQGLAGPGGEQFF. The CDR3 nucleotides are TGTGCCAGTCAAGGGCTAGCGGGCCCCGGCGGTGAGCAGTTCTTC. The chain is built from TRBV19 and TRBJ2-1, with TRBD2 identical over 8 bases. V shed 8 bases, J shed 9 bases, and the junction held 15 bases outside the gene matches. The CDR3 extends over 15 amino acids. The germline gives CDR1 LNHDA, CDR2 SQIVND (reference sequence).

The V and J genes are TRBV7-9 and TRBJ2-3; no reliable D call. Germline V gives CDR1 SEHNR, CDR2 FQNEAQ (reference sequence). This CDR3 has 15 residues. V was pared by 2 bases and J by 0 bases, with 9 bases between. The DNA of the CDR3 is TGTGCCAGCAGCTTAAGACGGGTTAGCACAGATACGCAGTATTTT. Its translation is CASSLRRVSTDTQYF.

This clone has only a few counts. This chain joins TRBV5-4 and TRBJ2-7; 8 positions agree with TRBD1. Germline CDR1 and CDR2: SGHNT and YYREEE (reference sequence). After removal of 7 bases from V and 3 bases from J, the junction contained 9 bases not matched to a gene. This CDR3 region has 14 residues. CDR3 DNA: TGTGCCAGCCAGGACAGGGTCGGAATCTACGAGCAGTACTTC. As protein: CASQDRVGIYEQYF.

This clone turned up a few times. The CDR3 DNA reads TGTGCCAGCAAGGGGCAACCCTATGGCTACACCTTC. The encoded protein is CASKGQPYGYTF. The chain links TRBV28 to TRBJ1-2, with TRBD1 as a possible D gene (5 bases). The CDR3 spans 12 residues. CDR1 and CDR2 (germline): MDHEN, SYDVKM. V lost 7 bases and J lost 4, with 10 bases in between.

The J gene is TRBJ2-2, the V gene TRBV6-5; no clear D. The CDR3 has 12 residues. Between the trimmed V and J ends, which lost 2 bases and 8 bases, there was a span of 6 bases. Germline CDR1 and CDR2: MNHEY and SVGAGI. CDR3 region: CASSYLGGELFF. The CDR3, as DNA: TGTGCCAGCAGTTACCTCGGGGGGGAGCTGTTTTTT.

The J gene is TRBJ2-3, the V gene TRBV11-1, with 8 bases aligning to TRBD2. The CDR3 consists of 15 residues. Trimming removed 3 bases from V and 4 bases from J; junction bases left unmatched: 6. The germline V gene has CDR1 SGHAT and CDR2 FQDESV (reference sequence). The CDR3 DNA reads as TGTGCCAGCAGCTTGTGGCGGGAGGAGTCAGATACGCAGTATTTT. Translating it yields CASSLWREESDTQYF.

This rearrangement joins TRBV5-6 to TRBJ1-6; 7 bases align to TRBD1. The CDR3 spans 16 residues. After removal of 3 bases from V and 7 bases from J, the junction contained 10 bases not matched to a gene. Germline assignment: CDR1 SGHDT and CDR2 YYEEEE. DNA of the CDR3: TGTGCCAGCAGCTCTGACAGGGTTATCAGAAATTCACCCCTCCACTTT. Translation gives CASSSDRVIRNSPLHF.

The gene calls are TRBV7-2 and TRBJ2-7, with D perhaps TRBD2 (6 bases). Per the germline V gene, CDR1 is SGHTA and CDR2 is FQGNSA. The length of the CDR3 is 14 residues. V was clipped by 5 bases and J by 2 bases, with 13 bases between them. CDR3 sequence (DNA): TGTGCCAGCAGCCCTAACGGGGGTGCCTACGAGCAGTACTTC. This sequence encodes CASSPNGGAYEQYF.

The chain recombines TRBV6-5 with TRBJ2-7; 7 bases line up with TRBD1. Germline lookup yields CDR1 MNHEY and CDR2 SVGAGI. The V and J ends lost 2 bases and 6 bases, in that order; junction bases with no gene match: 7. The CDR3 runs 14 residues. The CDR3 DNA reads TGTGCCAGCAGTTACGGAGCATCAGGGGGCGAGCAGTACTTC. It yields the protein CASSYGASGGEQYF.

The CDR3 sequence: CASLQDGNTEAFF. CDR3 DNA sequence: TGTGCCAGCCTCCAGGATGGGAACACTGAAGCTTTCTTT. The rearrangement links TRBV6-6 to TRBJ1-1; D remains unclear. From germline, CDR1 is MNHNY and CDR2 SVGAGI (reference sequence). Trimming removed 8 bases at V and 1 base at J, with 11 bases between. The length of the CDR3 is 13 residues.

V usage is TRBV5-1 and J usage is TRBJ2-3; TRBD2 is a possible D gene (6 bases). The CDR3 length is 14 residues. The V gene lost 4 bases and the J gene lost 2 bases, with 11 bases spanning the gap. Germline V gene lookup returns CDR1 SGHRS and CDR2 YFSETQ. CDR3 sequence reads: CASSPGVITDTQYF. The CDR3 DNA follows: TGCGCCAGCAGCCCGGGAGTCATCACAGATACGCAGTATTTT.

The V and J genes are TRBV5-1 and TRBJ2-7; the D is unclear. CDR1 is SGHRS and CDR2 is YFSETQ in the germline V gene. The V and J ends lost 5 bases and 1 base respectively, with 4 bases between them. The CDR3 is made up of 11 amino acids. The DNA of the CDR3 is TGCGCCAGCAGTACTTCCTACGAGCAGTACTTC. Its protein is CASSTSYEQYF.

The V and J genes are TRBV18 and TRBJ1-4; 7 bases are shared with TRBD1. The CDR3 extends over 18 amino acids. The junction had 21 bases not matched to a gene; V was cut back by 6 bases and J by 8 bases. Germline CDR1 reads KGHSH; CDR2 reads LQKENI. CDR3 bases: TGTGCCAGCTCGCCTAACGGACAGGCGTCTTCCCAGGGGGAAAAACTGTTTTTT. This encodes CASSPNGQASSQGEKLFF.

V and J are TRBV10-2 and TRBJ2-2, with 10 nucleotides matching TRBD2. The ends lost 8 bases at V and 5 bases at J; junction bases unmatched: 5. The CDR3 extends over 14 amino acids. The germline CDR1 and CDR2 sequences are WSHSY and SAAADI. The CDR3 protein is CASSGTSVTGELFF. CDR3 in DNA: TGCGCCAGCTCCGGGACTAGCGTTACCGGGGAGCTGTTTTTT.

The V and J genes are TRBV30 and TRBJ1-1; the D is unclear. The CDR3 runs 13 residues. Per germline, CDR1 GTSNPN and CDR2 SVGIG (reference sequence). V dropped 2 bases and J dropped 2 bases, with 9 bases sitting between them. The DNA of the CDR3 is TGTGCCTGGAGTATGCGGGGAAACACTGAAGCTTTCTTT. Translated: CAWSMRGNTEAFF.

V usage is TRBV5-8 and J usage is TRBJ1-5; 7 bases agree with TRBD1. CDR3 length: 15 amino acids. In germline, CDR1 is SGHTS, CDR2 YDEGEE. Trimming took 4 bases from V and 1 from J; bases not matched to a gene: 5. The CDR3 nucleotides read TGTGCCAGCAGCCCCCAGGGGGTGAGCAATCAGCCCCAGCATTTT. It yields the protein CASSPQGVSNQPQHF. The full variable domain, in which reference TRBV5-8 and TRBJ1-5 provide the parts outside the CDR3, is EAGVTQSPTHLIKTRGQQATLRCSPISGHTSVYWYQQALGLGLQFLLWYDEGEERNRGNFPPRFSGRQFPNYSSELNVNALELEDSALYLCASSPQGVSNQPQHFGDGTRLSIL.

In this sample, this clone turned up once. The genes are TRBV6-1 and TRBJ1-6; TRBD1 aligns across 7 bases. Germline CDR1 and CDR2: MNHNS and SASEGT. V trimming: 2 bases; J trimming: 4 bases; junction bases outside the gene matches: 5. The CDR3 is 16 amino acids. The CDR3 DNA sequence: TGTGCCAGCAGTGAATCGACAGGGATTTATAATTCACCCCTCCACTTT. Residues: CASSESTGIYNSPLHF.

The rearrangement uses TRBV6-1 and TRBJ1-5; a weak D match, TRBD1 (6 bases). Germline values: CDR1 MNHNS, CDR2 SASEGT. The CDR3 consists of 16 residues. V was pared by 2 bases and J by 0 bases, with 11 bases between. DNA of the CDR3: TGTGCCAGCAGTGAACTAACAGGGACTAGCAATCAGCCCCAGCATTTT. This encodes CASSELTGTSNQPQHF.

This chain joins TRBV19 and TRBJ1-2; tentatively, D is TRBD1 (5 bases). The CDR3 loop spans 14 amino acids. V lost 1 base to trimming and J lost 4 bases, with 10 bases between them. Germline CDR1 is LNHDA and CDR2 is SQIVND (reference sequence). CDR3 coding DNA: TGTGCCAGTAGTATAGCGACAGCTCCCTATGGCTACACCTTC. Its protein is CASSIATAPYGYTF.

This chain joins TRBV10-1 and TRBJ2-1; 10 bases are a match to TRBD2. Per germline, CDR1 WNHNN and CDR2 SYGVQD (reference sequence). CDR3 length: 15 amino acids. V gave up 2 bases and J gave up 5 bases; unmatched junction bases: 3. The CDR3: CASSEALAGHNEQFF. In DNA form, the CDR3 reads TGCGCCAGCAGTGAGGCACTAGCGGGGCACAATGAGCAGTTCTTC.

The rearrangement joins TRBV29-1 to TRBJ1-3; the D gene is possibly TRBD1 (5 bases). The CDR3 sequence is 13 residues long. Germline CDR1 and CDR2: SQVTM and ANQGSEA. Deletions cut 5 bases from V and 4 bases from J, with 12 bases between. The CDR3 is CSVLGTGGNTIYF. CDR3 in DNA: TGCAGCGTTTTAGGGACTGGCGGAAACACCATATATTTT.

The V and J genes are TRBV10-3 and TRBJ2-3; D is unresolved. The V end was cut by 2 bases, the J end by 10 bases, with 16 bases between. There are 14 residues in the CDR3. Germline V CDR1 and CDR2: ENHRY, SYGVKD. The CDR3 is CAISEEPREAPQYF. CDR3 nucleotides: TGTGCCATCAGTGAGGAACCGCGTGAAGCCCCGCAGTATTTT.